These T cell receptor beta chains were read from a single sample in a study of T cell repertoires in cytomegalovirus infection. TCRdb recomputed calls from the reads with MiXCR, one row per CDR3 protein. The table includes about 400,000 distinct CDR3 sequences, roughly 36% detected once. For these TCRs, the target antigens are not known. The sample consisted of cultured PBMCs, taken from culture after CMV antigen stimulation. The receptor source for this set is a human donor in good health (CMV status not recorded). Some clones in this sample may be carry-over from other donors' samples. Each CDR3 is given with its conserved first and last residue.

CASSTATGQDEKLFF,TRBV5-1,TRBJ1-4
CASSYSSDEQFF,TRBV6-2/TRBV6-3,TRBJ2-1
CASSWGTSGYEQYF,TRBV12-3/TRBV12-4,TRBJ2-7
CASSSGQIANYGYTF,TRBV27,TRBJ1-2
CATSSATGPSTDTQYF,TRBV15,TRBJ2-3
CSAKSRGTSGRVWGEQFF,TRBV20-1,TRBJ2-1
CASSIGSAGVVETQYF,TRBV19,TRBJ2-5
CASSYQGQANTEAFF,TRBV6-1,TRBJ1-1
CAGRLSVQETQYF,TRBV6-2/TRBV6-3,TRBJ2-5
CSASTGQGSYEQYF,TRBV20-1,TRBJ2-7